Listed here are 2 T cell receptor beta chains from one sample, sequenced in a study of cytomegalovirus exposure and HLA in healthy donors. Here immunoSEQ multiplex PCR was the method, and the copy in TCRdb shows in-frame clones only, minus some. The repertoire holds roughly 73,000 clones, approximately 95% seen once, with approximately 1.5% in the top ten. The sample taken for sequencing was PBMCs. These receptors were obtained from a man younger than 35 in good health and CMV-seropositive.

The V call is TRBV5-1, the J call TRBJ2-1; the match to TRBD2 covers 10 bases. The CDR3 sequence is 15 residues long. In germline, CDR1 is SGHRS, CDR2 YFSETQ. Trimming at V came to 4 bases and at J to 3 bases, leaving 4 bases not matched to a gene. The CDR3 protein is CASSPVAGGYNEQFF. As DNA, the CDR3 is TGCGCCAGCAGCCCCGTAGCGGGAGGCTACAATGAGCAGTTCTTC.

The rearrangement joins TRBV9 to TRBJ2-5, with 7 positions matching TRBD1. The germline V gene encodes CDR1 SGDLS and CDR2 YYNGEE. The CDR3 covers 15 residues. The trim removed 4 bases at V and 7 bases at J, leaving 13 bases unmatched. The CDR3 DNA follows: TGTGCCAGCAGCCTCAATCCGGAGGACAGGCGGACCCAGTACTTC. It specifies CASSLNPEDRRTQYF.